This entry lists 10 T cell receptor beta chains sequenced from one sample in a study of identical twins. One entry per CDR3 protein results from TCRdb running MiXCR on the 5' RACE reads. The data show 400,000 to 550,000 distinct CDR3 sequences, 20% to 25% seen once. The same data also went into a second study, on T cells expressing NK-cell markers.

What was sequenced was CD4+ T cells sorted from blood. The receptors originated from a woman aged 18-29 years in good health.

This rearrangement joins TRBV3-1 to TRBJ1-6; 7 bases are a match to TRBD1. J gave up 8 bases and V 4 bases, and 5 bases lay outside the gene matches. The CDR3 totals 14 residues. Germline CDR1 LGHDT, CDR2 YNNKEL (reference sequence). Written as DNA, the CDR3 is TGTGCCAGCAGCCTACAGGGGTTCGATTCACCCCTCCACTTT. This gives the protein CASSLQGFDSPLHF. Supplemented by reference TRBV3-1 and TRBJ1-6, the full variable domain reads DTAVSQTPKYLVTQMGNDKSIKCEQNLGHDTMYWYKQDSKKFLKIMFSYNNKELIINETVPNRFSPKSPDKAHLNLHINSLELGDSAVYFCASSLQGFDSPLHFGNGTRLTVT.

Only a few counts were recorded for this clonotype. The chain recombines TRBV6-1 with TRBJ2-7; a possible D gene is TRBD1 (6 bases). The V gene lost 4 bases and the J gene lost 2 bases, with 15 bases spanning the gap. Germline V gene sequence: CDR1 MNHNS, CDR2 SASEGT. This CDR3 is built from 15 residues. CDR3 bases: TGTGCCAGCAGTGGTCCTCCAGGGGCGACCTACGAGCAGTACTTC. It specifies CASSGPPGATYEQYF.

The gene calls are TRBV6-6 and TRBJ2-1; D unclear. Germline-derived CDR1 and CDR2 are MNHNY and SVGAGI (reference sequence). The V and J ends lost 8 bases and 9 bases respectively, with 8 bases between them. The CDR3 is made up of 10 amino acids. CDR3 region: CASGFGEQFF. CDR3 coding DNA: TGTGCCAGCGGCTTTGGTGAGCAGTTCTTC.

The rearrangement joins TRBV12-3 or TRBV12-4 to TRBJ2-5; D is unclear. V lost 4 bases to trimming and J lost 4 bases, with 16 bases between them. The CDR3 is 15 amino acids. Here the CDR3 DNA reads TGTGCCAGCAGTTACGTCAGGCAGTCTTTAGAGACCCAGTACTTC. Translating it yields CASSYVRQSLETQYF.

The chain employs TRBV6-1 and TRBJ1-5; D call uncertain. Germline assignment: CDR1 MNHNS and CDR2 SASEGT. Trimming pared 8 bases from V and 3 bases from J, leaving 14 bases between. There are 14 residues in the CDR3. In DNA form, the CDR3 reads TGTGCCAGCTCGGGCTTCGCCGACAATCAGCCCCAGCATTTT. Protein: CASSGFADNQPQHF.

This clonotype has a handful of counts. The J gene is TRBJ1-2, the V gene TRBV6-5, with D tentatively TRBD1 (6 bases). Germline V gene lookup returns CDR1 MNHEY and CDR2 SVGAGI. V was clipped by 2 bases and J by 5 bases, with 12 bases between them. The CDR3 has 14 amino acids. Here the CDR3 reads CASSYRVGHYGYTF. CDR3 coding DNA: TGTGCCAGCAGTTACAGGGTGGGACATTATGGCTACACCTTC.

This clonotype has just a few counts. The chain is built from TRBV2 and TRBJ2-3, with 10 bases matching TRBD2. The CDR3 totals 13 residues. From germline, CDR1 is SNHLY and CDR2 FYNNEI. V lost 6 bases to trimming and J lost 14 bases; unmatched junction nucleotides: 11. CDR3 protein: CASSALLAGQRYF. CDR3 in DNA: TGTGCCAGCAGCGCTCTACTAGCGGGGCAACGGTATTTT. The full variable domain, with the rest looked up from reference TRBV2 and TRBJ2-3, is EPEVTQTPSHQVTQMGQEVILRCVPISNHLYFYWYRQILGQKVEFLVSFYNNEISEKSEIFDDQFSVERPDGSNFTLKIRSTKLEDSAMYFCASSALLAGQRYFGPGTRLTVL.

This clonotype has just a few counts. The chain combines TRBV6-5 with TRBJ1-1; 9 bases fit TRBD1. The CDR3 contains 14 residues. Germline V CDR1 and CDR2: MNHEY, SVGAGI. The junction had 4 bases not matched to a gene; V was cut back by 4 bases and J by 4 bases. CDR3: CASSSGQGITEAFF. CDR3 nucleotide sequence: TGTGCCAGCAGTTCAGGACAGGGGATCACTGAAGCTTTCTTT.

This sequence joins TRBV7-8 and TRBJ2-6; D is perhaps TRBD2 (6 bases). V shed 4 bases and J shed 1 base, with 14 bases lying between them. CDR3 length: 17 residues. Germline V gene lookup returns CDR1 SGHVS and CDR2 FQNEAQ. As DNA, the CDR3 is TGTGCCAGCAGCTCGGAGGGGCTTGGATCTGGGGCCAACGTCCTGACTTTC. Translated: CASSSEGLGSGANVLTF.

V and J are TRBV4-3 and TRBJ2-5, with TRBD1 matching 8 bases. The CDR3 runs 16 residues. Trimming at V came to 4 bases and at J to 4 bases, leaving 11 bases not matched to a gene. CDR1 LGHNA and CDR2 YSLEER come from the germline V gene. The CDR3: CASSPHGQGARETQYF. The CDR3 DNA sequence: TGCGCCAGCAGCCCCCATGGGCAGGGGGCGCGAGAGACCCAGTACTTC.